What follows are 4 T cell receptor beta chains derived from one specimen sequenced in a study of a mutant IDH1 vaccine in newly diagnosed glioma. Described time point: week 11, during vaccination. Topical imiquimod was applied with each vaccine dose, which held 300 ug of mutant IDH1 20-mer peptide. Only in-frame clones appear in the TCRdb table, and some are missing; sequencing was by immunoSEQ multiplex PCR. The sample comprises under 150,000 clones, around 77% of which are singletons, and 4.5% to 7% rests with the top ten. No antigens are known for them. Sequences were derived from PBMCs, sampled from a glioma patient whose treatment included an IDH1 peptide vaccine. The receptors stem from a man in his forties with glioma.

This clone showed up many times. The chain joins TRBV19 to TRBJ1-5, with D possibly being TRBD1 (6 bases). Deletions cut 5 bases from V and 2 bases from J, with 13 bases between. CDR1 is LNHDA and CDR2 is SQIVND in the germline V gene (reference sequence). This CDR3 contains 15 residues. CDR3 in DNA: TGTGCCAGTAGTTTGCTCAGGGGAGGCAATCAGCCCCAGCATTTT. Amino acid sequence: CASSLLRGGNQPQHF. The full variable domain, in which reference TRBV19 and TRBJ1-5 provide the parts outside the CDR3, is DGGITQSPKYLFRKEGQNVTLSCEQNLNHDAMYWYRQDPGQGLRLIYYSQIVNDFQKGDIAEGYSVSREKKESFPLTVTSAQKNPTAFYLCASSLLRGGNQPQHFGDGTRLSIL.

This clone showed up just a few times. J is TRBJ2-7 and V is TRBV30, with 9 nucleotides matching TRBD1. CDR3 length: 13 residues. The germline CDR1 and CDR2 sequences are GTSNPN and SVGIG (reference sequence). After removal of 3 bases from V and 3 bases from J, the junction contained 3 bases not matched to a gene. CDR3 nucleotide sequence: TGTGCCTGGAGACAGGGGGCGAGCTACGAGCAGTACTTC. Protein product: CAWRQGASYEQYF.

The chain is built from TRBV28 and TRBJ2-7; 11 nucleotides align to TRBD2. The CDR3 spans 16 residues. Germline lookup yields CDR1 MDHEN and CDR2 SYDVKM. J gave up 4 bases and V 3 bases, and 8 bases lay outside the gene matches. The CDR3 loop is CASSFTSGRIGYEQYF. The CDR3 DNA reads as TGTGCCAGCAGTTTCACTAGCGGGAGAATAGGATACGAGCAGTACTTC.

DNA for the CDR3: TGTGCCAGCAGCGTAGATACAGGGCGCAATGAGCAGTTCTTC. The encoded protein is CASSVDTGRNEQFF. This chain links TRBV9 with TRBJ2-1, with D possibly being TRBD1 (6 bases). Germline V gene sequence: CDR1 SGDLS, CDR2 YYNGEE. V lost 0 bases and J 6 bases, leaving 10 bases between the germline ends. The CDR3 loop spans 14 amino acids.